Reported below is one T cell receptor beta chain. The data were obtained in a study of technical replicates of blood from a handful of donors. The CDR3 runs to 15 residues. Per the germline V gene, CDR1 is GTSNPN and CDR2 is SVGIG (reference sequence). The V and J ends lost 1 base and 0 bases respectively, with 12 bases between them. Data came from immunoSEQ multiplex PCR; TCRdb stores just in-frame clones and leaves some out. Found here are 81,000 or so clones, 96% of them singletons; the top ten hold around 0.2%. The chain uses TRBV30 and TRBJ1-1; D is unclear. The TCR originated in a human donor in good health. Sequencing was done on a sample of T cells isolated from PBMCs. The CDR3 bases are TGTGCCTGGAGTGAGTATGCGGGGATGAACACTGAAGCTTTCTTT. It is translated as CAWSEYAGMNTEAFF.